The 27 T cell receptor beta chains below all came from one sample that was sequenced in a study of T cell responses to AZD1222 COVID-19 vaccine. Libraries were prepared by immunoSEQ multiplex PCR; TCRdb keeps only in-frame clonotypes and omits some of them. The sample has some 190,000 clones; roughly 91% are singletons. This specimen consisted of peripheral blood, obtained 28 days after the second AZD1222 dose. These receptors were taken from an adult who received the AZD1222 COVID-19 vaccine.

With respect to this clone: Distinct nucleotide sequences in the sample also encode this CDR3. The V gene is TRBV12-3 or TRBV12-4, the J gene TRBJ1-5, with a weak D call TRBD1 (6 bases). The CDR3 totals 13 residues. Deletions cut 8 bases from V and 6 bases from J, with 14 bases between. The CDR3 sequence is CASSLGGGQPQHF. DNA of the CDR3: TGTGCCAGCTCACTTGGGGGCGGTCAGCCCCAGCATTTT.

The CDR3 protein is CASRTGERQPQHF. The CDR3 DNA is TGTGCCAGCAGGACGGGGGAGAGGCAGCCCCAGCATTTT. V is TRBV6-5 and J is TRBJ1-5; D perhaps matches TRBD1 (5 bases). The length of the CDR3 is 13 residues. Germline CDR1 MNHEY, CDR2 SVGAGI. V lost 6 bases and J 7 bases, leaving 13 bases between the germline ends.

V is TRBV19 and J is TRBJ1-4, with 9 bases aligning to TRBD1. CDR3 size: 14 residues. The J segment lost 8 bases and the V segment lost 3 bases, leaving 4 bases of the junction unmatched. CDR1 and CDR2 from the germline V gene are LNHDA and SQIVND (reference sequence). The CDR3 sequence is CASSIGTGPEKLFF. Here the CDR3 DNA reads TGTGCCAGTAGTATCGGGACAGGGCCCGAAAAACTGTTTTTT.

This chain joins TRBV6-5 and TRBJ2-7, with D unclear. Trimming shortened V by 7 bases and J by 4 bases, and 14 bases separated the two germline ends. The CDR3 contains 13 residues. The V gene's germline CDR1 is MNHEY and CDR2 SVGAGI. The CDR3 sequence is CASMDGQFYEQYF. The DNA for the CDR3 is TGTGCCAGCATGGATGGGCAATTTTACGAGCAGTACTTC.

The chain joins TRBV19 to TRBJ2-1; the D is unclear. From germline, CDR1 is LNHDA and CDR2 SQIVND (reference sequence). CDR3 length: 17 amino acids. Trimming shortened V by 4 bases and J by 4 bases, and 20 bases separated the two germline ends. The DNA of the CDR3 is TGTGCCAGTAGTAAAGGGCTTTTGGCCGGGTCTTACAATGAGCAGTTCTTC. Protein sequence: CASSKGLLAGSYNEQFF. The full variable domain, its missing parts supplied by reference TRBV19 and TRBJ2-1, is DGGITQSPKYLFRKEGQNVTLSCEQNLNHDAMYWYRQDPGQGLRLIYYSQIVNDFQKGDIAEGYSVSREKKESFPLTVTSAQKNPTAFYLCASSKGLLAGSYNEQFFGPGTRLTVL.

The gene calls are TRBV28 and TRBJ2-1; possibly TRBD1 for D (5 bases). The CDR3 is made up of 16 amino acids. CDR1 MDHEN and CDR2 SYDVKM come from the germline V gene. V shed 1 base and J shed 7 bases, with 17 bases lying between them. CDR3 sequence reads: CASSLLGQGQRNEQFF. In DNA form, the CDR3 reads TGTGCCAGCAGTTTATTAGGCCAGGGTCAACGAAATGAGCAGTTCTTC.

The V gene is TRBV2, the J gene TRBJ1-1; 8 nucleotides line up with TRBD1. Germline loops: CDR1 SNHLY, CDR2 FYNNEI. J was trimmed by 5 bases and V by 5 bases; bases with no gene match: 4. The CDR3 sequence is 13 residues long. CDR3 in amino acids: CASSTGGVTEAFF. The CDR3 nucleotides read TGTGCCAGCAGTACAGGGGGAGTTACTGAAGCTTTCTTT.

The chain employs TRBV28 and TRBJ1-6; the match to TRBD1 covers 9 bases. V lost 6 bases to trimming and J lost 7 bases; unmatched junction nucleotides: 7. This CDR3 has 15 residues. Germline V CDR1 and CDR2: MDHEN, SYDVKM. In DNA, the CDR3 is TGTGCCAGCAGGTCTCCGGGACAGGGAAATTCACCCCTCCACTTT. This translates into CASRSPGQGNSPLHF.

This rearrangement joins TRBV2 to TRBJ2-1, with TRBD2 identical over 11 bases. CDR1 is SNHLY and CDR2 is FYNNEI in the germline V gene. V was clipped by 0 bases and J by 7 bases; unmatched bases: 11. The CDR3 contains 18 residues. The chain's CDR3 is CASSEALFVASGGNEQFF. In nucleotides, the CDR3 is TGTGCCAGCAGTGAAGCGCTGTTTGTGGCTAGCGGGGGGAATGAGCAGTTCTTC.

The chain is built from TRBV10-3 and TRBJ1-6; perhaps TRBD1 as D (6 bases). Trimming cost V 6 bases and J 6 bases, with 21 bases left between them. Germline V gives CDR1 ENHRY, CDR2 SYGVKD. This CDR3 region has 17 residues. The CDR3 DNA sequence: TGTGCCATCAGGAGCGAACGGGGGGCGGATTTTAATTCACCCCTCCACTTT. This encodes CAIRSERGADFNSPLHF.

This chain uses TRBV6-6 with TRBJ1-4; 7 positions match TRBD1. The J segment lost 4 bases and the V segment lost 4 bases, leaving 9 bases of the junction unmatched. The germline V gene has CDR1 MNHNY and CDR2 SVGAGI (reference sequence). The CDR3 has 16 residues. The CDR3: CASSSVSTGFNEKLFF. DNA for the CDR3: TGTGCCAGCAGTTCCGTGTCGACAGGGTTTAATGAAAAACTGTTTTTT.

The table lists this clone with a count of one. This chain's CDR3 is CAWSVRLDNEQFF. Here the CDR3 DNA reads TGTGCCTGGAGTGTACGACTCGACAATGAGCAGTTCTTC. This chain uses TRBV30 with TRBJ2-1; D is unresolved. Trimming removed 0 bases at V and 5 bases at J, with 8 bases between. Germline lookup yields CDR1 GTSNPN and CDR2 SVGIG (reference sequence). This CDR3 spans 13 amino acids.

The chain couples TRBV5-4 to TRBJ2-2, with 7 positions matching TRBD1. The CDR3 is made up of 15 amino acids. The V gene's germline CDR1 is SGHNT and CDR2 YYREEE (reference sequence). The trim removed 4 bases at V and 3 bases at J, leaving 6 bases unmatched. The chain's CDR3 is CASSISGTDTGELFF. The CDR3 region has the DNA TGTGCCAGCAGCATTTCCGGGACAGACACCGGGGAGCTGTTTTTT.

The CDR3 reads CASSRGQGGSNQPQHF. The DNA for the CDR3 is TGCGCCAGCAGCCGCGGACAGGGGGGGAGCAATCAGCCCCAGCATTTT. This rearrangement joins TRBV4-1 to TRBJ1-5; 10 nucleotides match TRBD1. The CDR3 has 16 residues. Germline CDR1 is MGHRA and CDR2 is YSYEKL. V gave up 4 bases and J gave up 1 base; unmatched junction bases: 4.

CDR3 sequence (DNA): TGCGCCAGCAGCATACCCGGGACAACGAACACTGAAGCTTTCTTT. This gives the protein CASSIPGTTNTEAFF. The genes are TRBV5-1 and TRBJ1-1, with a tentative D call TRBD1 (6 bases). V was clipped by 4 bases and J by 1 base, with 14 bases between them. The length of the CDR3 is 15 residues. Looked up from germline, CDR1 is SGHRS and CDR2 is YFSETQ.

The chain employs TRBV28 and TRBJ1-6; D is possibly TRBD1 (6 bases). The CDR3 spans 19 residues. The germline V gene encodes CDR1 MDHEN and CDR2 SYDVKM. V lost 6 bases and J lost 10, with 31 bases in between. In DNA form, the CDR3 reads TGTGCCAGCAGCCTAGTTTATCGGTGGGGGCAGCAGGCGACCTCACCCCTCCACTTT. Its protein is CASSLVYRWGQQATSPLHF.

J is TRBJ1-2 and V is TRBV6-2 or TRBV6-3, with unresolved D. The CDR3 loop spans 13 amino acids. Germline CDR1 and CDR2: MNHEY and SVGEGT. Trimming pared 0 bases from V and 8 bases from J, leaving 10 bases between. In nucleotides, the CDR3 is TGTGCCAGCAGTTACTCGAGGGCTGGGGGCTACACCTTC. It translates to CASSYSRAGGYTF.

The chain carries TRBV7-3 and TRBJ1-2; 8 bases fit TRBD1. V shed 5 bases and J 6 bases; nucleotides not matched to a gene: 5. Germline V gene lookup returns CDR1 SGHTA and CDR2 FQGTGA. The CDR3 runs 13 residues. The CDR3 DNA reads as TGTGCCAGCAGCGCATCACAGGGGGATGGCTACACCTTC. This codes for CASSASQGDGYTF.

The chain uses TRBV7-9 and TRBJ2-7; TRBD1 matches at 8 bases. This CDR3 has 14 residues. With 5 bases clipped from V and 3 bases from J, the junction kept 6 bases outside the gene matches. Germline CDR1 and CDR2: SEHNR and FQNEAQ (reference sequence). DNA of the CDR3: TGTGCCAGCAGCCCCCGGGACAGGAGCTACGAGCAGTACTTC. Translated, it gives CASSPRDRSYEQYF. The complete variable domain, with remaining parts taken from reference TRBV7-9 and TRBJ2-7, reads DTGVSQNPRHKITKRGQNVTFRCDPISEHNRLYWYRQTLGQGPEFLTYFQNEAQLEKSRLLSDRFSAERPKGSFSTLEIQRTEQGDSAMYLCASSPRDRSYEQYFGPGTRLTVT.

This rearrangement joins TRBV3-1 (or the pseudogene TRBV3-2) to TRBJ2-1; D remains ambiguous. V lost 4 bases and J 5 bases, leaving 6 bases between the germline ends. This CDR3 spans 12 amino acids. Germline V CDR1 and CDR2: LGHDT, YNNKEL (reference sequence). The CDR3 nucleotides are TGTGCCAGCAGCCCCCTCAACAATGAGCAGTTCTTC. Its translation is CASSPLNNEQFF.

The V gene is TRBV7-8, the J gene TRBJ1-6, with no clear D. V lost 1 base and J 9 bases, leaving 16 bases between the germline ends. Germline CDR1 SGHVS, CDR2 FQNEAQ. The CDR3 consists of 16 residues. CDR3 residues: CASSLETLFTSSPLHF. Written as DNA, the CDR3 is TGTGCCAGCAGCTTAGAGACGTTGTTTACGAGTTCACCCCTCCACTTT.

The chain links TRBV4-1 to TRBJ2-7; perhaps TRBD1 as D (5 bases). The CDR3 is 15 residues long. Looked up from germline, CDR1 is MGHRA and CDR2 is YSYEKL. The V gene lost 6 bases and the J gene lost 0 bases, with 15 bases spanning the gap. The CDR3 sequence is CASSPTGPPSYEQYF. For the CDR3, the DNA is TGCGCCAGCAGTCCCACAGGCCCGCCCTCCTACGAGCAGTACTTC.

The chain links TRBV7-9 to TRBJ1-1, with D hard to call. The germline V and J ends were trimmed by 5 bases and 3 bases, with 7 bases remaining between them. Germline assignment: CDR1 SEHNR and CDR2 FQNEAQ (reference sequence). The CDR3 covers 12 residues. The CDR3 DNA follows: TGTGCCAGCAGCCCGAGCCACACTGAAGCTTTCTTT. This translates into CASSPSHTEAFF.

The V and J genes are TRBV21-1 and TRBJ2-2; the tabulated D call, TRBD1, remains unverified against the DNA. TRBV21-1 is a documented pseudogene. The CDR3 contains 16 residues. The CDR3 DNA sequence: TGTGCCACCGAGACATCAACTCAACCGAACACCGGGGAGCTGTTTTTT. It specifies CATETSTQPNTGELFF.

The sample holds one count of this clone. CDR3 residues: CASSLEPETNTIYF. The CDR3 region has the DNA TGTGCCAGCAGCTTAGAGCCGGAAACAAACACCATATATTTT. V and J are TRBV11-2 and TRBJ1-3; D gene uncertain. Germline V gene sequence: CDR1 SGHAT, CDR2 FQNNGV. The CDR3 is made up of 14 amino acids. Trimming cost V 0 bases and J 6 bases, with 9 bases left between them.

The chain carries TRBV28 and TRBJ2-2, with D maybe TRBD2 (6 bases). The V end lost 3 bases, the J end lost 7 bases, and 18 bases lay between the germline ends. CDR3 length: 16 amino acids. Germline loops: CDR1 MDHEN, CDR2 SYDVKM. The CDR3 DNA sequence: TGTGCCAGCAGTTTGGAGGGAGCGGTCCGGGGCGGGGAGCTGTTTTTT. Translation: CASSLEGAVRGGELFF.

The V call is TRBV7-8, the J call TRBJ1-6; D possibly corresponds to TRBD1 (6 bases). Germline lookup yields CDR1 SGHVS and CDR2 FQNEAQ. Trimming shortened V by 4 bases and J by 2 bases, and 9 bases separated the two germline ends. This CDR3 has 15 amino acids. The CDR3 bases are TGTGCCAGCAGCTCCAGGGACACCTATAATTCACCCCTCCACTTT. Translated, it gives CASSSRDTYNSPLHF.